The clone carrying this T cell receptor beta chain was observed many times. Library preparation (for TCRbeta) was performed with unique molecular identifiers. One entry per CDR3 protein, called by TCRdb with MiXCR from the PCR reads. The repertoire holds hundreds of thousands of distinct CDR3 sequences, about an eighth seen once, with roughly 0.77% in the top ten. The record originates from a study of T-cell reconstitution after alpha-beta-depleted transplantation in children. With V trimmed by 3 bases and J by 9 bases, 5 bases remained unmatched. Germline-derived CDR1 and CDR2 are SEHNR and FQNEAQ (reference sequence). The CDR3 loop spans 13 amino acids.

The origin of this receptor is a girl aged 2 to 10 with congenital amegakaryocytic thrombocytopenia, due to receive a stem cell transplant. The chain combines TRBV7-9 with TRBJ2-1, with TRBD2 matching 7 bases. Sequenced here: PBMCs, sampled before TCRalphabeta/CD19-depleted stem cell transplant. In DNA, the CDR3 is TGTGCCAGCAGCTTTCCTAGCGGTAGTGAGCAGTTCTTC. This codes for CASSFPSGSEQFF.